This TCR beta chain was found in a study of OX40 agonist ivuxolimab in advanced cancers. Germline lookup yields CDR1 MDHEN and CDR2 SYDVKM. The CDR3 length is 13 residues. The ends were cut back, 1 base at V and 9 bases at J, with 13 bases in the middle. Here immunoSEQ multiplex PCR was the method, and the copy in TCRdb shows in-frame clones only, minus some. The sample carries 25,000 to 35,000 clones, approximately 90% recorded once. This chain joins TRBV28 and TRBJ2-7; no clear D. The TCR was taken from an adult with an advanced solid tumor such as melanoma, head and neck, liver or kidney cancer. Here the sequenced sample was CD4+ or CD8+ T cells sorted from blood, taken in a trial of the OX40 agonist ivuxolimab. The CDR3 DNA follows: TGTGCCAGCAGTTTATTCCCGCGCTGGGGGCAGTACTTC. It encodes CASSLFPRWGQYF.